Listed below are T cell receptor beta chains from one sample, sequenced in a study of T cells after yellow fever vaccination. TCRdb reanalysed the 5' RACE reads using MiXCR and keeps one entry per CDR3 protein. The sample contains approximately 600,000 distinct CDR3 sequences, more than 9% of which appear only once. Sequencing used PBMCs, obtained on the day of the yellow fever booster vaccination. The receptors were sampled from a man under 40 who received the YFV17D yellow fever vaccine. Each CDR3 is given with its conserved first and last residue. A D gene is named only where the DNA matches it firmly. The size of a clone is reported for some rows only, either as once, few or many, or as a class for expanded clones.

J gene	V gene	clone size	D gene	CDR3 DNA	CDR3 protein
TRBJ2-3	TRBV5-4	few	.	TGTGCCAGCAGCTCGAGCCTGTGGGATAGCACAGATACGCAGTATTTT	CASSSSLWDSTDTQYF
TRBJ2-4	TRBV15	.	.	TGTGCCACCAGCAGAGAATGGGGAAAAAACATTCAGTACTTC	CATSREWGKNIQYF
TRBJ1-1	TRBV7-2	few	.	TGTGCCAGCAGCCCCCTTATTCGGGCGGGGGGCACTGAAGCTTTCTTT	CASSPLIRAGGTEAFF
TRBJ2-7	TRBV7-2	.	.	TGTGCCAGCAGCCTATCCGTCCGCGAGCAGTACTTC	CASSLSVREQYF
TRBJ2-1	TRBV19	few	.	TGTGCCAGTAGTATGGGCCCCCCGCGACTGCAGTTCTTC	CASSMGPPRLQFF
TRBJ2-7	TRBV2	many	TRBD2	TGTGCCAGCAGTGAAGGTCCAACTAGCGGGATTTACTACGAGCAGTACTTC	CASSEGPTSGIYYEQYF
TRBJ2-7	TRBV3-1	.	TRBD2	TGTGCCAGCGTCGGTTCGGGACTAGTGACCAGCGAGCAGTACTTC	CASVGSGLVTSEQYF
TRBJ2-4	TRBV7-9	once	TRBD2	TGTGCCAGCAGCCCAGGGACTAGCGGGAGGGCCCTGAACATTCAGTACTTC	CASSPGTSGRALNIQYF
TRBJ2-3	TRBV28	.	TRBD2	TGTGCCAGCAGTTTCACTAGCGGTTACACAGATACGCAGTATTTT	CASSFTSGYTDTQYF
TRBJ2-1	TRBV12-3/TRBV12-4	.	.	TGTGCCAGCAGTTTAGTGGTCGGGACCATCGGGGGCAATGAGCAGTTCTTC	CASSLVVGTIGGNEQFF
TRBJ2-3	TRBV12-3/TRBV12-4	.	TRBD2	TGTGCCAGCAGTAACGGACTAGCGCGAGCCACAGATACGCAGTATTTT	CASSNGLARATDTQYF
TRBJ2-3	TRBV15	few	TRBD2	TGTGCCACGGGACTACTTGTAGCAGATACGCAGTATTTT	CATGLLVADTQYF
TRBJ2-7	TRBV7-9	few	.	TGTGCCAGCAGCTTAGAGCGGCGCTACGAGCAGTACTTC	CASSLERRYEQYF
TRBJ2-7	TRBV27	few	.	TGTGCCAGCAGTTACGGGACCTATCGCGAGCAGTACTTC	CASSYGTYREQYF
TRBJ2-7	TRBV7-2	few	.	TGTGCCAGCAGGAGCTTATTGGGTAGCGAGCAGTACTTC	CASRSLLGSEQYF
TRBJ2-7	TRBV3-1	once	.	TGTGCCTGCAGCCAAGTATTTCGCAGATCCTACGAGCAGTACTTC	CACSQVFRRSYEQYF
TRBJ2-7	TRBV29-1	few	.	TGCAGCGTTGGTCGTCTCCTGGGAGACCACGAGCAGTACTTC	CSVGRLLGDHEQYF
TRBJ2-7	TRBV7-2	.	TRBD2	TGTGCCCCGGGAGGGGAGCAGTACTTC	CAPGGEQYF
TRBJ1-1	TRBV20-1	few	.	TGCAGTGCTAGAGATCTCTCTTATGGGACTGAAGCTTTCTTT	CSARDLSYGTEAFF
TRBJ2-5	TRBV4-3	.	.	TGCGCCAGCAGCCCGCGTCCTCAAGGGAAAGAGACCCAGTACTTC	CASSPRPQGKETQYF
TRBJ2-3	TRBV7-2	many	TRBD2	TGTGCCAGCAGCCAGCAAGGGAGGGAAGATACGCAGTATTTT	CASSQQGREDTQYF
TRBJ2-5	TRBV6-1	.	TRBD1	TGTGCCAGCCTGGGAGGACAGGGTCTTCAAGAGACCCAGTACTTC	CASLGGQGLQETQYF
TRBJ2-2	TRBV6-4	few	TRBD1	TGTGCCAGCAGGCCACAGGGGGCCGGGGAGCTGTTTTTT	CASRPQGAGELFF
TRBJ2-7	TRBV4-2	.	.	TGTGCCAGCAGCCCTAGAACGCCCCCCTACGAGCAGTACTTC	CASSPRTPPYEQYF
TRBJ2-7	TRBV28	few	.	TGTGCCAGTGGGGTTGGCGAGCAGTACTTC	CASGVGEQYF
TRBJ2-2	TRBV18	few	.	TGTGCCAGCTCAGACCGACAGGCCCCTAACACCGGGGAGCTGTTTTTT	CASSDRQAPNTGELFF
TRBJ2-4	TRBV5-1	.	TRBD1	TGCGCCAGCAGCCAGGGGGATGGAGCCAAAAACATTCAGTACTTC	CASSQGDGAKNIQYF
TRBJ2-4	TRBV6-2/TRBV6-3	.	.	TGTGCCAGCAGTTACAAGGGATGGAAAAACATTCAGTACTTC	CASSYKGWKNIQYF
TRBJ2-2	TRBV20-1	.	.	TGCAGTGCTAGAGATTACGGCACCGGGGAGCTGTTTTTT	CSARDYGTGELFF
TRBJ2-7	TRBV7-3	.	.	TGTGCCAGCAGCTCCTCCGATTTACGGCAAGTCGAGCAGTACTTC	CASSSSDLRQVEQYF
TRBJ2-7	TRBV20-1	.	.	TGCAGTGCTAGTGGGTGGCCGGGGGAGCAGTACTTC	CSASGWPGEQYF
TRBJ2-2	TRBV3-1	.	TRBD1	TGTGCCAGCAGCCACCTAGGGACAGGGGTTCACACCGGGGAGCTGTTTTTT	CASSHLGTGVHTGELFF
TRBJ2-7	TRBV5-1	few	.	TGCGCCAGCAGCTTGGCTGGTAAGGGCTACGAGCAGTACTTC	CASSLAGKGYEQYF
TRBJ2-3	TRBV11-2	few	TRBD2	TGTGCCAGCAGCTTAGATCGTGATAGCGGGGGGAACACAGATACGCAGTATTTT	CASSLDRDSGGNTDTQYF
TRBJ2-7	TRBV20-1	.	.	TGCAGTGCTGTCTACATCAGGGTAGACGAGCAGTACTTC	CSAVYIRVDEQYF
TRBJ2-3	TRBV18	.	.	TGTGCCAGCTCACCACAATCGTTTCCGGGACAACCAACAGATACGCAGTATTTT	CASSPQSFPGQPTDTQYF
TRBJ2-7	TRBV6-1	.	TRBD1	TGTGCCAGCAGTCAGATCCTTCGATTGGGACAGAGTCGCTACGAGCAGTACTTC	CASSQILRLGQSRYEQYF
TRBJ2-5	TRBV5-4	.	.	TGTGCCAGCAGCGCCCCCGCGACTGTAGAGACCCAGTACTTC	CASSAPATVETQYF
TRBJ2-2	TRBV24-1	.	.	TGTGCCACCAGTGATTTGGTCGGAAACACCGGGGAGCTGTTTTTT	CATSDLVGNTGELFF
TRBJ1-1	TRBV7-2	many	TRBD1	TGTGCCAGCAGCTTATACAGGGGGAACACTGAAGCTTTCTTT	CASSLYRGNTEAFF
TRBJ1-4	TRBV19	.	.	TGTGCCAGTAGTGTCTCACAGGGAACGACAACTAATGAAAAACTGTTTTTT	CASSVSQGTTTNEKLFF
TRBJ2-7	TRBV29-1	many	TRBD2	TGCAGCGTTGAAGCCCTAGCGGAATACGAGCAGTACTTC	CSVEALAEYEQYF
TRBJ1-1	TRBV20-1	.	TRBD1	TGCAGTGCCGGACAGGGGAGAGGGAACACTGAAGCTTTCTTT	CSAGQGRGNTEAFF
TRBJ2-3	TRBV20-1	few	.	TGCAGTGCTAGAGGACTTAGGTTATTAAGAGATACGCAGTATTTT	CSARGLRLLRDTQYF
TRBJ2-5	TRBV7-3	many	.	TGTGCCAGCAGTACATTAGCGCAAGAGACCCAGTACTTC	CASSTLAQETQYF
TRBJ2-5	TRBV7-2	.	TRBD2	TGTGCCAGCAGCCGGGGGGGGCTGGAGAGGGGTGAGACCCAGTACTTC	CASSRGGLERGETQYF